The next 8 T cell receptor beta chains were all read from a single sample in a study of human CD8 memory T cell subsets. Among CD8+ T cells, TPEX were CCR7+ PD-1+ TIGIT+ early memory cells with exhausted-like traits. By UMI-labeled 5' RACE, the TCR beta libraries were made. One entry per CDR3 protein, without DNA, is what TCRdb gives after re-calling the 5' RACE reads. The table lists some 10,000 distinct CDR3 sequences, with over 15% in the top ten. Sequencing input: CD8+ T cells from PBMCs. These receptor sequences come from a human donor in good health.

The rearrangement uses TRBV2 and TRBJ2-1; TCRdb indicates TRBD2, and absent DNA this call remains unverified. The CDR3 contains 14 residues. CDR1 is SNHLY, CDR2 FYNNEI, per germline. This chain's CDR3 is CASSDPGTSDEQFF.

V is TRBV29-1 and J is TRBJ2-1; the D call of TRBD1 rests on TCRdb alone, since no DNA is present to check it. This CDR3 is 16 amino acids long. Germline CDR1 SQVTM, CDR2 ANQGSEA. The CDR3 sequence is CSVELPEQGLANEQFF.

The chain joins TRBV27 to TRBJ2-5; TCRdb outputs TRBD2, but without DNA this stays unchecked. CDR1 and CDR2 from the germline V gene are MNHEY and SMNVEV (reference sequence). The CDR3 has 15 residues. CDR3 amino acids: CASSLTAGVLETQYF.

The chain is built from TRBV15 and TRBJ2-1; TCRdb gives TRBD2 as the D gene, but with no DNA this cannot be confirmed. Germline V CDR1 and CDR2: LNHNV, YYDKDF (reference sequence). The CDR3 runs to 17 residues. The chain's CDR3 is CATSRDPPGGRTDEQFF.

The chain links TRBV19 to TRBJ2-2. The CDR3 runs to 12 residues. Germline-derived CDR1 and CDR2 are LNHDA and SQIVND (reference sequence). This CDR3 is CASSPHPGELFF.

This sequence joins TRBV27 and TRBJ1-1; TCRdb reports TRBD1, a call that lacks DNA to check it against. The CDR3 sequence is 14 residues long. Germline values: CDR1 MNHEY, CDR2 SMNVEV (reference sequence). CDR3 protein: CASSPGDLRTEAFF.

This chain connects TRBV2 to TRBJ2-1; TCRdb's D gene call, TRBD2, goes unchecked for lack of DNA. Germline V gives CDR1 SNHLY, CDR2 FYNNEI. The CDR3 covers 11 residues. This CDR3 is CASRGPAGQFF.

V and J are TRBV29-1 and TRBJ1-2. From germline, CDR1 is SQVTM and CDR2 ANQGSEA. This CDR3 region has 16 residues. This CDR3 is CSVIPSSGFSNYGYTF.